This section outlines one TCR beta chain sequence together with its context. Its antigen is still unknown. Some clones are missing from TCRdb's copy, which holds only in-frame ones; the method was immunoSEQ multiplex PCR. The profile shows 85,000 to 90,000 clones, roughly 85% of them singletons. This specimen comes from a study of OX40 agonist ivuxolimab in advanced cancers. CDR3 size: 16 residues. V lost 2 bases, J lost 2 bases, and 4 bases stayed unmatched. CDR1 is MGHRA and CDR2 is YSYEKL in the germline V gene. Study-wide results and limits: Low normalized T-cell clonal expansion was additionally recorded for some nonresponders. Low clonal expansion, among the lowest seen, marked partial responders at 0.1-3.0 mg/kg.

The sequence came from an adult with an advanced solid tumor such as melanoma, head and neck, liver or kidney cancer. The sample consisted of CD4+ or CD8+ T cells sorted from blood, taken in a trial of the OX40 agonist ivuxolimab. The chain is built from TRBV4-1 and TRBJ1-5, with TRBD1 matching over 9 bases. This CDR3 is CASSQPWTGGNQPQHF. The DNA of the CDR3 is TGCGCCAGCAGCCAACCCTGGACAGGGGGCAATCAGCCCCAGCATTTT.